This T cell receptor (beta chain) was captured in a study of T-cell memory formation after mild COVID-19. Germline values: CDR1 SGHTA, CDR2 FQGNSA. Trimming left V 4 bases short and J 1 base short, with 18 bases between. The CDR3 contains 17 residues. Using its own MiXCR run on the 5' RACE reads, TCRdb lists one record per CDR3 protein. The table shows 350,000 to 500,000 distinct CDR3 sequences, with less than 25% occurring only once. This clonotype was counted between two and nine times. V is TRBV7-2 and J is TRBJ2-3; tentatively, D is TRBD1 or TRBD2 (5 bases each). The sequencing input was PBMCs or a T cell subset sorted from them (not recorded which). The source of this sequence is an adult woman who had mild COVID-19 (a few samples of this study predate the infection). Cell type and time point are not known. CDR3 sequence (DNA): TGTGCCAGCAGCTCAGCTCGGAGAGGGGCAGGCACAGATACGCAGTATTTT. It specifies CASSSARRGAGTDTQYF. Complete variable domain (other parts from reference TRBV7-2 and TRBJ2-3): GAGVSQSPSNKVTEKGKDVELRCDPISGHTALYWYRQSLGQGLEFLIYFQGNSAPDKSGLPSDRFSAERTGGSVSTLTIQRTQQEDSAVYLCASSSARRGAGTDTQYFGPGTRLTVL.